Presented here are 24 T cell receptor beta chains from one specimen sequenced in a study of blood T cell repertoires in COVID-19. Clones were read by immunoSEQ multiplex PCR, and TCRdb kept only the in-frame ones, dropping some. Here the sample spans around 300,000 clones, approximately 90% being singletons. The material sequenced was peripheral blood. The origin of the receptors is a man between 18 and 35 years old with active or convalescent COVID-19.

This clone was counted between two and nine times. The chain couples TRBV19 to TRBJ1-1, with TRBD1 matching over 12 bases. V shed 6 bases, J shed 5 bases, and the junction held 7 bases outside the gene matches. The CDR3 contains 15 residues. Germline V gene data show CDR1 as LNHDA and CDR2 as SQIVND (reference sequence). This chain's CDR3 is CASSPGQGAETEAFF. The CDR3 DNA sequence: TGTGCCAGTAGCCCGGGACAGGGGGCGGAGACTGAAGCTTTCTTT.

The CDR3 loop is CSASSYYGYTF. The CDR3 bases are TGCAGTGCTAGCTCTTACTATGGCTACACCTTC. The V gene is TRBV20-1, the J gene TRBJ1-2; D is unresolved. The CDR3 consists of 11 residues. Germline V gives CDR1 DFQATT, CDR2 SNEGSKA (reference sequence). Trimming removed 3 bases at V and 3 bases at J, with 5 bases between.

This chain links TRBV27 with TRBJ2-7, with D maybe TRBD2 (7 bases). V gave up 6 bases and J gave up 2 bases, with 14 bases separating them. CDR3 length: 14 amino acids. Germline V gives CDR1 MNHEY, CDR2 SMNVEV (reference sequence). CDR3 protein: CASRGGAITYEQYF. The CDR3 DNA follows: TGTGCCAGCAGGGGGGGGGCTATAACCTACGAGCAGTACTTC.

The chain uses TRBV29-1 and TRBJ1-5, with 7 bases fitting TRBD1. V lost 6 bases to trimming and J lost 3 bases; unmatched junction nucleotides: 8. The CDR3 length is 14 residues. The V gene's germline CDR1 is SQVTM and CDR2 ANQGSEA. CDR3 amino acids: CSVTGTDFNQPQHF. CDR3 sequence (DNA): TGCAGCGTGACTGGGACAGACTTCAATCAGCCCCAGCATTTT.

The chain links TRBV24-1 to TRBJ1-2, with unresolved D. Germline V gene data show CDR1 as KGHDR and CDR2 as SFDVKD. The CDR3 has 12 amino acids. The V end was cut by 7 bases, the J end by 6 bases, with 11 bases between. CDR3 loop: CATRDYGNGYTF. In nucleotides, the CDR3 is TGTGCCACCAGAGACTACGGAAATGGCTACACCTTC.

This chain uses TRBV6-5 with TRBJ1-2; tentatively, D is TRBD1 (6 bases). V was clipped by 10 bases and J by 3 bases, with 12 bases between them. The CDR3 totals 12 residues. Germline V gives CDR1 MNHEY, CDR2 SVGAGI. CDR3 sequence: CAISSGDYGYTF. For the CDR3, the DNA is TGTGCCATCTCCTCAGGGGACTATGGCTACACCTTC.

The chain links TRBV4-1 to TRBJ2-3, with 11 nucleotides matching TRBD2. Germline V CDR1 and CDR2: MGHRA, YSYEKL. Losses at the gene ends were 3 bases for V and 1 base for J; bases not matched to a gene: 9. The CDR3 has 18 amino acids. The chain's CDR3 is CASSQRLAGPQRTDTQYF. Here the CDR3 DNA reads TGCGCCAGCAGCCAGAGACTAGCGGGGCCACAACGCACAGATACGCAGTATTTT.

The chain recombines TRBV6-5 with TRBJ2-3; D not certain. This CDR3 contains 15 residues. In germline, CDR1 is MNHEY, CDR2 SVGAGI. V dropped 1 base and J dropped 4 bases, with 12 bases sitting between them. DNA for the CDR3: TGTGCCAGCAGTTACTTCCAGACTGCCCCAGATACGCAGTATTTT. Protein product: CASSYFQTAPDTQYF.

The chain links TRBV5-5 to TRBJ1-2; 7 positions agree with TRBD1. CDR1 is SGHKS, CDR2 YYEKEE, per germline (reference sequence). The CDR3 has 14 residues. The J segment lost 4 bases and the V segment lost 4 bases, leaving 7 bases of the junction unmatched. DNA for the CDR3: TGTGCCAGCAGCCCGAGACAGGGTCTCTATGGCTACACCTTC. Amino acid sequence: CASSPRQGLYGYTF.

The chain combines TRBV6-4 with TRBJ2-2, with TRBD2 matching over 7 bases. The CDR3 has 14 residues. J gave up 6 bases and V 5 bases, and 6 bases lay outside the gene matches. CDR1 MRHNA and CDR2 SNTAGT come from the germline V gene. CDR3 DNA: TGTGCCAGCAGTCAAGGACTAGAAGCCGGGGAGCTGTTTTTT. Amino acids: CASSQGLEAGELFF.

The J gene is TRBJ2-2, the V gene TRBV18; D is undetermined. The V end lost 2 bases, the J end lost 3 bases, and 4 bases lay between the germline ends. The CDR3 length is 13 residues. Germline-derived CDR1 and CDR2 are KGHSH and LQKENI. The CDR3 coding sequence is TGTGCCAGCTCACCAGGGCACACCGGGGAGCTGTTTTTT. Translating it yields CASSPGHTGELFF. The full variable domain, with the rest looked up from reference TRBV18 and TRBJ2-2, is NAGVMQNPRHLVRRRGQEARLRCSPMKGHSHVYWYRQLPEEGLKFMVYLQKENIIDESGMPKERFSAEFPKEGPSILRIQQVVRGDSAAYFCASSPGHTGELFFGEGSRLTVL.

The gene calls are TRBV5-1 and TRBJ2-1; D gene ambiguous. V lost 0 bases to trimming and J lost 12 bases, with 22 bases between them. Germline V gene sequence: CDR1 SGHRS, CDR2 YFSETQ. This CDR3 region has 16 residues. CDR3 protein: CASSLESAQLNTRQFF. The CDR3 coding sequence is TGCGCCAGCAGCTTGGAATCCGCACAACTAAACACTCGGCAGTTCTTC.

The chain couples TRBV4-3 to TRBJ2-7; D is unresolved. Germline CDR1 is LGHNA and CDR2 is YSLEER. Trimming took off 0 bases at V and 4 bases at J, with 16 bases between the two ends. This CDR3 region has 16 residues. The CDR3 bases are TGCGCCAGCAGCCAAGAAGCCCTGCCAGAACTATACGAGCAGTACTTC. This translates into CASSQEALPELYEQYF.

V is TRBV6-5 and J is TRBJ2-5; weak D call: TRBD2 (6 bases). CDR3 length: 15 amino acids. Trimming cost V 0 bases and J 4 bases, with 12 bases left between them. Germline V lookup: CDR1 MNHEY, CDR2 SVGAGI. This chain's CDR3 is CASSYSRAGPETQYF. The CDR3 nucleotides read TGTGCCAGCAGTTACTCTCGGGCGGGGCCAGAGACCCAGTACTTC.

The count of this clone is one. This specimen includes other DNA sequences encoding the same CDR3. The chain links TRBV6-5 to TRBJ2-7; maybe TRBD1 (5 bases). Looked up from germline, CDR1 is MNHEY and CDR2 is SVGAGI. CDR3 length equals 13 residues. V was cut by 2 bases and J by 3 bases, with 8 bases left in between. The CDR3 nucleotides are TGTGCCAGCAGTTACCGGACAAGCTACGAGCAGTACTTC. As protein: CASSYRTSYEQYF.

The rearrangement uses TRBV18 and TRBJ2-6; D might be TRBD2 (6 bases). Germline V gene sequence: CDR1 KGHSH, CDR2 LQKENI. The CDR3 spans 19 residues. The germline V and J ends were trimmed by 6 bases and 2 bases, with 23 bases remaining between them. This chain's CDR3 is CASSPFRIGDSTGANVLTF. The CDR3, as DNA: TGTGCCAGCTCTCCCTTTAGGATTGGGGACTCAACTGGGGCCAACGTCCTGACTTTC.

The chain couples TRBV5-1 to TRBJ2-5; 16 nucleotides line up with TRBD2. The trim removed 4 bases at V and 4 bases at J, leaving 10 bases unmatched. The CDR3 is 18 amino acids. Germline CDR1 and CDR2: SGHRS and YFSETQ. CDR3 sequence (DNA): TGCGCCAGCAGCCTGGGACTAGCGGGAGGGCCGGAAGGAGAGACCCAGTACTTC. It translates to CASSLGLAGGPEGETQYF.

This chain's CDR3 is CASSPGWAGLVEQYF. The DNA of the CDR3 is TGTGCCAGCTCACCAGGCTGGGCAGGGTTGGTCGAGCAGTACTTC. This chain links TRBV18 with TRBJ2-7; the D gene is possibly TRBD1 (5 bases). Germline V gene sequence: CDR1 KGHSH, CDR2 LQKENI. Trimming stripped 2 bases from V and 6 bases from J, with 17 bases between. The length of the CDR3 is 15 residues.

This chain connects TRBV6-5 to TRBJ1-1, with D hard to call. Germline V gene sequence: CDR1 MNHEY, CDR2 SVGAGI. Trimming stripped 7 bases from V and 3 bases from J, with 15 bases between. The CDR3 has 14 residues. The DNA for the CDR3 is TGTGCCAGCACTCAGGCCGCGGGTTACACTGAAGCTTTCTTT. The encoded protein is CASTQAAGYTEAFF.

This chain uses TRBV18 with TRBJ2-1, with 10 bases that match TRBD2. The CDR3 spans 15 residues. V dropped 0 bases and J dropped 7; count of bases not matched to a gene: 3. The germline V gene encodes CDR1 KGHSH and CDR2 LQKENI. The CDR3 DNA sequence: TGTGCCAGCTCACCACCCAGCGGGAGGGCTAATGAGCAGTTCTTC. Its translation: CASSPPSGRANEQFF.

The sample holds one count of this clone. The chain has TRBV3-1 (or the pseudogene TRBV3-2) and TRBJ2-3; D is undetermined. The CDR3 is 13 amino acids. With 4 bases removed from V and 1 base from J, the gap between germline ends came to 6 bases. Germline V gives CDR1 LGHDT, CDR2 YNNKEL (reference sequence). For the CDR3, the DNA is TGTGCCAGCAGCCCACCAGGCACAGATACGCAGTATTTT. Its protein is CASSPPGTDTQYF.

The V and J genes are TRBV9 and TRBJ2-1, with TRBD2 as a possible D gene (6 bases). The CDR3 spans 15 residues. Germline V gene data show CDR1 as SGDLS and CDR2 as YYNGEE. The germline V and J ends were trimmed by 0 bases and 2 bases, with 9 bases remaining between them. CDR3 residues: CASSVESGAYNEQFF. As DNA, the CDR3 is TGTGCCAGCAGCGTAGAATCGGGAGCCTACAATGAGCAGTTCTTC.

The V and J genes are TRBV27 and TRBJ2-3, with 8 bases fitting TRBD2. From germline, CDR1 is MNHEY and CDR2 SMNVEV (reference sequence). The CDR3 has 18 amino acids. V was clipped by 8 bases and J by 0 bases; unmatched bases: 16. This CDR3 is CASRPQFRLAGSTDTQYF. The CDR3 DNA follows: TGTGCCAGCCGACCTCAGTTCAGGCTAGCGGGTAGCACAGATACGCAGTATTTT.

V is TRBV27 and J is TRBJ1-1, with D possibly matching TRBD1 (5 bases). Germline V CDR1 and CDR2: MNHEY, SMNVEV (reference sequence). The length of the CDR3 is 15 residues. With 6 bases removed from V and 1 base from J, the gap between germline ends came to 15 bases. The CDR3 DNA is TGTGCCAGCAGCTTAATACAGGAGACGAACACTGAAGCTTTCTTT. It is translated as CASSLIQETNTEAFF.